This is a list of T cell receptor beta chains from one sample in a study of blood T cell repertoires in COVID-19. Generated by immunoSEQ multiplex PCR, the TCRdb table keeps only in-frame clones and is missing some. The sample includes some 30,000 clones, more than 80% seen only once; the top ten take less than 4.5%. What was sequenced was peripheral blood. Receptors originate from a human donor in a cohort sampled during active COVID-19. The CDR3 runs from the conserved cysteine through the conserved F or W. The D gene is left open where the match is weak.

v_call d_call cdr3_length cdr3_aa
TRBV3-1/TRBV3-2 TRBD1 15 CASSARTGGLNEQFF
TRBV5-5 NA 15 CASSLMTEEMGGYTF
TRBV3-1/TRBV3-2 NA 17 CASSPGGVTSSGNTIYF
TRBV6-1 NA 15 CASSEYYGSSYEQYF
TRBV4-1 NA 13 CASSQARGYEQYF
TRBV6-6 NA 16 CASSYSLLSSYNEQFF
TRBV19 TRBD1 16 CATRGQGSATNEKLFF
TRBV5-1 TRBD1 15 CASSLPGQSSLGQYF
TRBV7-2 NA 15 CASTANRGLNTEAFF
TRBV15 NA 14 CATSRDQGNQPQHF
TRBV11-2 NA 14 CASSLGLSYNEQFF
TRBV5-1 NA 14 CASSLVQGGGEQFF
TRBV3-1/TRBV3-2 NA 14 CASSPVQSIDTQYF
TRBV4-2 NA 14 CASSQDLRQETQYF
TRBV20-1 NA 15 CSASLPHYLNTEAFF
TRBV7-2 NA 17 CASSLTRAVHVQETQYF
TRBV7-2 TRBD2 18 CASSLVPAGGLTGDTQYF
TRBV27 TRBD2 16 CASRPSGGISYNEQFF
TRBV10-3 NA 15 CAISGAGGSGETQYF
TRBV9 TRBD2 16 CASSVGGSSGGDTQYF
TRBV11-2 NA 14 CASSLTQGNTEAFF
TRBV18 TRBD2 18 CASLPKGLLAGGTNEQFF
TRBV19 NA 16 CASSIKVGGLQETQYF
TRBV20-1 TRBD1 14 CSASETGGAETQYF